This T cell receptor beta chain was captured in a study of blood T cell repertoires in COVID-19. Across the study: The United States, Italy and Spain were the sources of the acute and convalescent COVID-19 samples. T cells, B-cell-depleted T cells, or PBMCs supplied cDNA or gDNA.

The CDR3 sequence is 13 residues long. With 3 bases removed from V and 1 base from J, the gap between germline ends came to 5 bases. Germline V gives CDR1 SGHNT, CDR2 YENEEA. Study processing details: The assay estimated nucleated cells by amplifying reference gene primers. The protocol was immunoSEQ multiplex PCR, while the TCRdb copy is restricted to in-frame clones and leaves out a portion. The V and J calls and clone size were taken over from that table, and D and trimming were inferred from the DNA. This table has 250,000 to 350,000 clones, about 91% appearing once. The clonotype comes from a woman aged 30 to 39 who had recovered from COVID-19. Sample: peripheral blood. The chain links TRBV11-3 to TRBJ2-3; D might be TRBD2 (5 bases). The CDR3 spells CASSLGGTDTQYF. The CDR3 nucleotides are TGTGCCAGCAGCTTGGGAGGCACAGATACGCAGTATTTT.